The 7 T cell receptor beta chains below all came from one sample that was sequenced in a study of cytomegalovirus exposure and HLA in healthy donors. The PCR used 60 Vbeta and 13 Jbeta primers. Assay used: immunoSEQ multiplex PCR; TCRdb lists only in-frame clones, some missing. The sample lists roughly 180,000 clones; 77% were seen once. The sequenced sample consisted of PBMCs. These receptors all come from a man between 18 and 35 years old in good health and CMV-seronegative.

This rearrangement joins TRBV10-3 to TRBJ1-5, with a tentative D call TRBD1 (5 bases). Trimming removed 2 bases from V and 6 bases from J, with 11 bases in between. The CDR3 has 14 residues. The germline V gene has CDR1 ENHRY and CDR2 SYGVKD. In DNA, the CDR3 is TGTGCCATCAGTGAGGGGGGGATAGGTCAGCCCCAGCATTTT. Translating gives CAISEGGIGQPQHF.

J is TRBJ2-7 and V is TRBV6-6; 9 bases map to TRBD2. Germline V gives CDR1 MNHNY, CDR2 SVGAGI (reference sequence). V trimming: 5 bases; J trimming: 4 bases; junction bases outside the gene matches: 9. This CDR3 region has 15 residues. CDR3 region: CASSPTPTSGYEQYF. CDR3 bases: TGTGCCAGCAGTCCCACCCCGACTAGCGGATACGAGCAGTACTTC.

The chain is built from TRBV19 and TRBJ1-2; the D is unclear. The CDR3 has 13 amino acids. The V gene lost 3 bases and the J gene lost 8 bases, with 13 bases spanning the gap. Germline V gives CDR1 LNHDA, CDR2 SQIVND (reference sequence). The CDR3 bases are TGTGCCAGTAGTATTGTCGAGACTGGCGGCTACACCTTC. It translates to CASSIVETGGYTF.

This chain uses TRBV5-1 with TRBJ1-5; D possibly corresponds to TRBD1 (6 bases). Germline V gene lookup returns CDR1 SGHRS and CDR2 YFSETQ. Trimming removed 5 bases at V and 6 bases at J, with 15 bases between. CDR3 length: 14 amino acids. CDR3 residues: CASSAQGLGQPQHF. The CDR3 DNA is TGCGCCAGCAGTGCACAGGGATTGGGTCAGCCCCAGCATTTT.

The chain carries TRBV9 and TRBJ1-2; D call uncertain. The V gene lost 0 bases and the J gene lost 5 bases, with 11 bases spanning the gap. The V gene's germline CDR1 is SGDLS and CDR2 YYNGEE. The CDR3 is 14 residues long. The CDR3 loop is CASSVAIGEYGYTF. DNA of the CDR3: TGTGCCAGCAGCGTAGCTATCGGGGAGTATGGCTACACCTTC.

The chain combines TRBV7-9 with TRBJ2-1; TRBD2 matches at 9 bases. V dropped 1 base and J dropped 6; count of bases not matched to a gene: 4. Germline V gene sequence: CDR1 SEHNR, CDR2 FQNEAQ (reference sequence). The CDR3 has 15 amino acids. The CDR3 loop reads CASSLVAGASNEQFF. The CDR3 DNA reads as TGTGCCAGCAGCTTAGTAGCGGGGGCTAGCAATGAGCAGTTCTTC.

This sequence joins TRBV6-5 and TRBJ2-3; 12 bases align to TRBD2. CDR1 is MNHEY, CDR2 SVGAGI, per germline. V lost 4 bases to trimming and J lost 7 bases; unmatched junction nucleotides: 6. The CDR3 totals 15 residues. Written as DNA, the CDR3 is TGTGCCAGCAGTTTCCTAGCGGGGGGGCCAAATACGCAGTATTTT. Translation gives CASSFLAGGPNTQYF.